One sample yielded the 10 T cell receptor beta chains listed below, sequenced in a study of beta chain features in type 1 diabetes. No antigen is known for these receptors. The sequenced template was cDNA made from the entire isolated RNA. Generated by immunoSEQ multiplex PCR, the TCRdb table keeps only in-frame clones and is missing some. The table has roughly 250,000 clones, about a fifth seen once. Whole-study results and caveats: For Type 1 diabetes patients, all four CD4+ subsets carried TCRB CDR3s that were moderately but significantly shorter.

Sequenced material: naive CD4+ T cells from blood. These receptors all come from a woman in her 40s with type 1 diabetes.

This clone was detected a few times. J is TRBJ1-2 and V is TRBV2; TRBD1 is a possible D gene (6 bases). CDR3 size: 14 residues. Germline loops: CDR1 SNHLY, CDR2 FYNNEI. V was shortened by 4 bases and J by 8 bases, with 17 bases between the two germline ends. CDR3 nucleotides: TGTGCCAGCAGTGTAGAGACAGGAGGCTTCGGCTACACCTTC. Its protein product is CASSVETGGFGYTF.

The V gene is TRBV6-5, the J gene TRBJ2-1, with 8 nucleotides matching TRBD1. Per germline, CDR1 MNHEY and CDR2 SVGAGI. This CDR3 region has 12 residues. Trimming removed 4 bases from V and 15 bases from J; junction bases left unmatched: 8. As DNA, the CDR3 is TGTGCCAGCAGTTCCAGAGGACAGGGTGCGTTCTTC. Its protein product is CASSSRGQGAFF.

This clone has just a few counts. This chain joins TRBV7-2 and TRBJ2-3, with 7 nucleotides matching TRBD2. The trim removed 5 bases at V and 0 bases at J, leaving 5 bases unmatched. Germline V lookup: CDR1 SGHTA, CDR2 FQGNSA. This CDR3 region has 15 residues. CDR3 DNA sequence: TGTGCCAGCAGCCCACGACTAGCTAGCACAGATACGCAGTATTTT. Protein: CASSPRLASTDTQYF.

This clone was observed a few times. The gene calls are TRBV15 and TRBJ1-1, with D tentatively TRBD1 (5 bases). Germline-derived CDR1 and CDR2 are LNHNV and YYDKDF (reference sequence). Trimming left V 5 bases short and J 4 bases short, with 17 bases between. The CDR3 loop spans 15 amino acids. DNA for the CDR3: TGTGCCACCAGCCCGACGGAGGGGCACAGCACTGAAGCTTTCTTT. It encodes CATSPTEGHSTEAFF.

CDR3: CASSYNVRDTQYF. The CDR3 coding sequence is TGTGCCAGCAGTTACAATGTTCGAGATACGCAGTATTTT. This chain uses TRBV6-5 with TRBJ2-3; no clear D gene. Deletions cut 2 bases from V and 5 bases from J, with 8 bases between. The CDR3 extends over 13 amino acids. CDR1 MNHEY and CDR2 SVGAGI come from the germline V gene.

The gene calls are TRBV29-1 and TRBJ2-1; the D gene is possibly TRBD2 (5 bases). V was clipped by 3 bases and J by 8 bases, with 20 bases between them. This CDR3 contains 15 residues. Per the germline V gene, CDR1 is SQVTM and CDR2 is ANQGSEA. CDR3 sequence reads: CSVDKNRGRVDEQFF. CDR3 sequence (DNA): TGCAGCGTTGATAAAAATCGGGGTAGGGTCGATGAGCAGTTCTTC.

This clone has only a few counts. The J gene is TRBJ1-2, the V gene TRBV10-3, with TRBD1 matching over 7 bases. Germline assignment: CDR1 ENHRY and CDR2 SYGVKD. This CDR3 is built from 11 residues. The ends lost 10 bases at V and 8 bases at J; junction bases unmatched: 7. CDR3 in DNA: TGTGCCACCAACAGGGGTGAAGGCTACACCTTC. Translation: CATNRGEGYTF.

The J gene is TRBJ2-7, the V gene TRBV7-9, with D hard to call. Germline CDR1 and CDR2: SEHNR and FQNEAQ (reference sequence). V was pared by 0 bases and J by 7 bases, with 4 bases between. This CDR3 is built from 11 residues. CDR3 loop: CASSLAGEQYF. As DNA, the CDR3 is TGTGCCAGCAGCTTAGCCGGGGAGCAGTACTTC.

The CDR3 protein is CASRTGEGYTF. Here the CDR3 DNA reads TGTGCCAGCAGGACAGGGGAAGGCTACACCTTC. This chain links TRBV6-1 with TRBJ1-2; the match to TRBD1 covers 8 bases. CDR3 length equals 11 residues. Germline assignment: CDR1 MNHNS and CDR2 SASEGT. V lost 6 bases, J lost 8 bases, and 2 bases stayed unmatched.

The rearrangement links TRBV10-3 to TRBJ2-1; TRBD2 might be the D (5 bases). The CDR3 has 13 amino acids. Trimming removed 4 bases from V and 5 bases from J, with 9 bases in between. The V gene's germline CDR1 is ENHRY and CDR2 SYGVKD. CDR3 nucleotide sequence: TGTGCCATCAGTGGTGGGCGGGACAATGAGCAGTTCTTC. It codes for CAISGGRDNEQFF.